Listed here is a single TCR beta chain. Its specificity is not known. CDR1 is SGHRS and CDR2 is YFSETQ in the germline V gene. This CDR3 has 13 amino acids. Trimming pared 2 bases from V and 2 bases from J, leaving 7 bases between. These data come from a study of cytotoxic CD8 clonotypes in ibrutinib-treated CLL. Whole-study findings and limits: Clonality was higher at baseline than in age-matched healthy donors and tracked circulating CD8+ T-cell counts.

The method was immunoSEQ multiplex PCR; TCRdb's version includes in-frame clones alone and lacks a portion of them. The data contain approximately 150,000 clones, around 80% of them singletons. The receptor's source is a human donor with chronic lymphocytic leukemia. V gene TRBV5-1 combines with J gene TRBJ1-1; TRBD1 is a possible D gene (5 bases). Sequenced material: PBMCs, taken after 24 months of ibrutinib treatment. The CDR3 sequence is CASSFGGNTEAFF. CDR3 DNA sequence: TGCGCCAGCAGCTTTGGGGGAAACACTGAAGCTTTCTTT.